Each of the 13 T cell receptor beta chains below was sequenced from the same sample in a study of T-cell reconstitution after alpha-beta-depleted transplantation in children. Unique molecular identifiers were incorporated when the TCRbeta library was constructed. TCRdb independently ran MiXCR on the PCR reads; one entry per CDR3 protein. The sample comprises approximately 400,000 distinct CDR3 sequences, about a tenth of which are singletons, and approximately 5% rests with the top ten. The material was PBMCs from the stem cell graft donor, obtained from the stem cell graft. These TCRs come from a human donor who donated a stem cell graft to a child with acute myeloid leukemia.

This clonotype appeared many times. The chain combines TRBV5-1 with TRBJ2-5; no definite D call. The CDR3 extends over 15 amino acids. V gave up 0 bases and J gave up 2 bases, with 11 bases separating them. Germline V gives CDR1 SGHRS, CDR2 YFSETQ. DNA for the CDR3: TGCGCCAGCAGCTTGGTAGGAAGTCCACAAGAGACCCAGTACTTC. Residues: CASSLVGSPQETQYF.

The chain employs TRBV20-1 and TRBJ2-5; 14 nucleotides line up with TRBD2. V shed 1 base, J shed 2 bases, and the junction held 9 bases outside the gene matches. The germline CDR1 and CDR2 sequences are DFQATT and SNEGSKA (reference sequence). The CDR3 covers 18 residues. This chain's CDR3 is CSARGGGGTSGSQETQYF. In nucleotides, the CDR3 is TGCAGTGCTAGAGGGGGGGGTGGGACTAGCGGGAGTCAAGAGACCCAGTACTTC.

This clonotype has a count of ten or more. The DNA for the CDR3 is TGTGCCAGCAGCGTAGGTCTAGGGGAGATAATCTACGAGCAGTACTTC. It translates to CASSVGLGEIIYEQYF. The chain is built from TRBV9 and TRBJ2-7; D is possibly TRBD1 or TRBD2 (5 bases each). This CDR3 contains 16 residues. Trimming stripped 0 bases from V and 3 bases from J, with 16 bases between. The germline gives CDR1 SGDLS, CDR2 YYNGEE. The full variable domain, rest sourced from reference TRBV9 and TRBJ2-7, is DSGVTQTPKHLITATGQRVTLRCSPRSGDLSVYWYQQSLDQGLQFLIQYYNGEERAKGNILERFSAQQFPDLHSELNLSSLELGDSALYFCASSVGLGEIIYEQYFGPGTRLTVT.

The chain employs TRBV7-3 and TRBJ2-1; D remains ambiguous. CDR1 and CDR2 from the germline V gene are SGHTA and FQGTGA. V was pared by 2 bases and J by 4 bases, with 6 bases between. The CDR3 totals 13 residues. In DNA, the CDR3 is TGTGCCAGCAGCTTATCAAATTACAATGAGCAGTTCTTC. Protein: CASSLSNYNEQFF.

The chain is built from TRBV5-1 and TRBJ2-7; 9 bases align to TRBD1. The CDR3 contains 14 residues. The germline V gene encodes CDR1 SGHRS and CDR2 YFSETQ. V dropped 2 bases and J dropped 7; count of bases not matched to a gene: 7. CDR3 region: CASSFGQGSREQYF. In DNA, the CDR3 is TGCGCCAGCAGCTTCGGACAGGGGAGTCGAGAGCAGTACTTC.

J is TRBJ2-7 and V is TRBV20-1; D possibly corresponds to TRBD1 (5 bases). Germline loops: CDR1 DFQATT, CDR2 SNEGSKA (reference sequence). The CDR3 loop spans 13 amino acids. Deletions cut 3 bases from V and 2 bases from J, with 11 bases between. The CDR3 is CSARTAITYEQYF. The CDR3 nucleotides are TGCAGTGCTAGGACAGCCATAACCTACGAGCAGTACTTC.

This clonotype was seen more than once but under ten times. The rearrangement joins TRBV10-3 to TRBJ2-3; TRBD2 aligns across 10 bases. Trimming cost V 10 bases and J 1 base; bases outside gene matches: 8. This CDR3 region has 15 residues. CDR1 and CDR2 from the germline V gene are ENHRY and SYGVKD. DNA of the CDR3: TGTGCCACCCGAACCGGGACTAGCGGCACAGATACGCAGTATTTT. Protein: CATRTGTSGTDTQYF.

The genes are TRBV7-6 and TRBJ2-1; 7 nucleotides match TRBD1. Germline assignment: CDR1 SGHVS and CDR2 FNYEAQ. The trim removed 2 bases at V and 2 bases at J, leaving 27 bases unmatched. The CDR3 has 23 residues. CDR3 sequence (DNA): TGTGCCAGCAGCTTAATCGCGAGAGTGGCAGGGGGAGTCCAAGGGGCAGCCTACAATGAGCAGTTCTTC. Encoded protein: CASSLIARVAGGVQGAAYNEQFF.

This clonotype was counted a few times. This chain's CDR3 is CASSVTGDVAQYF. The CDR3 nucleotides are TGTGCCAGCAGCGTAACAGGGGACGTTGCCCAGTACTTC. The rearrangement joins TRBV9 to TRBJ2-5; 7 nucleotides agree with TRBD1. Germline values: CDR1 SGDLS, CDR2 YYNGEE. The length of the CDR3 is 13 residues. Germline trimming cut 1 base from V and 9 bases from J; bases unmatched to any gene: 6.

This clonotype occurred a few times. The chain combines TRBV5-4 with TRBJ2-2, with a weak D call TRBD1 (5 bases). The CDR3 is 15 residues long. Between the trimmed V and J ends, which lost 0 bases and 2 bases, there was a span of 8 bases. The germline gives CDR1 SGHNT, CDR2 YYREEE (reference sequence). The CDR3 here is CASSLADRNTGELFF. In nucleotides, the CDR3 is TGTGCCAGCAGCTTGGCCGACAGAAACACCGGGGAGCTGTTTTTT. The entire variable domain, with the rest obtained from reference TRBV5-4 and TRBJ2-2, is as follows: ETGVTQSPTHLIKTRGQQVTLRCSSQSGHNTVSWYQQALGQGPQFIFQYYREEENGRGNFPPRFSGLQFPNYSSELNVNALELDDSALYLCASSLADRNTGELFFGEGSRLTVL.

In this sample, this clonotype turned up a few times. V is TRBV20-1 and J is TRBJ2-2; 7 nucleotides match TRBD2. The CDR3 loop spans 16 amino acids. The V gene end was trimmed by 6 bases and the J gene end by 2 bases; junction bases not matched to a gene: 12. In germline, CDR1 is DFQATT, CDR2 SNEGSKA (reference sequence). CDR3 bases: TGCAGTGCCGCACCGCCCTCGGGGGGAAACACCGGGGAGCTGTTTTTT. This encodes CSAAPPSGGNTGELFF.

This clonotype was observed at least ten times. The chain combines TRBV7-9 with TRBJ2-6, with D tentatively TRBD1 or TRBD2 (5 bases each). The V end was cut by 3 bases, the J end by 0 bases, with 12 bases between. CDR1 SEHNR and CDR2 FQNEAQ come from the germline V gene (reference sequence). The CDR3 spans 17 residues. Here the CDR3 reads CASSFARESSGANVLTF. The CDR3 DNA reads TGTGCCAGCAGCTTTGCCAGGGAGAGCTCTGGGGCCAACGTCCTGACTTTC.

This clonotype was counted at least ten times. The CDR3 is CASTTGMGETQYF. In DNA form, the CDR3 reads TGTGCCAGCACCACAGGGATGGGAGAGACCCAGTACTTC. The chain joins TRBV14 to TRBJ2-5; tentative D call: TRBD1 (6 bases). The germline V and J ends were trimmed by 7 bases and 4 bases, with 13 bases remaining between them. The length of the CDR3 is 13 residues. Germline lookup yields CDR1 SGHDN and CDR2 FVKESK. Looking up the rest from reference TRBV14 and TRBJ2-5 gives the full variable domain: EAGVTQFPSHSVIEKGQTVTLRCDPISGHDNLYWYRRVMGKEIKFLLHFVKESKQDESGMPNNRFLAERTGGTYSTLKVQPAELEDSGVYFCASTTGMGETQYFGPGTRLLVL.